This TCR beta chain was sequenced in a study of identical twins. From germline, CDR1 is WSHSY and CDR2 SAAADI. There are 14 residues in the CDR3. Trimming took off 6 bases at V and 2 bases at J, with 14 bases between the two ends. The donors were all healthy and Caucasian. From the 5' RACE reads, TCRdb called clonotypes with MiXCR, one entry per CDR3 protein. This table has some 690,000 distinct CDR3 sequences, 21% appearing once. Separately, the same data were catalogued under a study of T cells expressing NK-cell markers. That publication notes: Researchers got TCR beta repertoires out of sorted CD3+CD56+NKG2C+, CD3+CD56+NKG2C- and CD3+CD56-NKG2C+ T cells.

The chain has TRBV10-2 and TRBJ2-7; TRBD2 is a possible D gene (6 bases). The clonotype comes from a young woman in good health. The sample was PBMCs. CDR3 residues: CASREGSGAYEQYF. CDR3 nucleotides: TGCGCCAGCAGGGAGGGTAGCGGAGCCTACGAGCAGTACTTC.